A single sample gave rise to the 22 T cell receptor beta chains below, sequenced in a study of shared clonotypes between healthy human individuals. Sequencing used immunoSEQ multiplex PCR; TCRdb keeps in-frame clones, though not all of them. The sample lists some 1 million clones; around 75% were seen once. The source material was memory CD4+ T cells sorted from blood. Subset here: CD45RA-negative fraction. All receptors come from a man aged 18-30 years in good health.

The V gene is TRBV7-3, the J gene TRBJ2-3; possibly TRBD2 for D (5 bases). Germline V gives CDR1 SGHTA, CDR2 FQGTGA. The CDR3 is 14 residues long. Trimming left V 2 bases short and J 3 bases short, with 9 bases between. This CDR3 is CASSLGRVTDTQYF. As DNA, the CDR3 is TGTGCCAGCAGCTTAGGGCGGGTAACAGATACGCAGTATTTT. Supplemented by reference TRBV7-3 and TRBJ2-3, the full variable domain reads GAGVSQTPSNKVTEKGKYVELRCDPISGHTALYWYRQSLGQGPEFLIYFQGTGAADDSGLPNDRFFAVRPEGSVSTLKIQRTERGDSAVYLCASSLGRVTDTQYFGPGTRLTVL.

This clone was observed many times. Other DNA sequences in this specimen translate into the identical CDR3. The chain recombines TRBV2 with TRBJ2-5; no clear D. Germline CDR1 and CDR2: SNHLY and FYNNEI. This CDR3 comprises 12 residues. V lost 7 bases, J lost 2 bases, and 8 bases lay in between. The CDR3 loop is CASTVGQETQYF. CDR3 in DNA: TGTGCCAGCACCGTAGGGCAAGAGACCCAGTACTTC.

V is TRBV7-9 and J is TRBJ2-2; 10 nucleotides agree with TRBD1. Germline CDR1 and CDR2: SEHNR and FQNEAQ (reference sequence). This CDR3 is 14 amino acids long. J was trimmed by 9 bases and V by 5 bases; bases with no gene match: 6. This chain's CDR3 is CASSRGQGTRELFF. DNA of the CDR3: TGTGCCAGCAGCCGGGGACAGGGGACTAGGGAGCTGTTTTTT.

The rearrangement links TRBV9 to TRBJ2-3; no clear D gene. Germline CDR1 is SGDLS and CDR2 is YYNGEE. The CDR3 loop spans 15 amino acids. V lost 0 bases and J 2 bases, leaving 10 bases between the germline ends. The CDR3 sequence is CASSVGNSFTDTQYF. The DNA for the CDR3 is TGTGCCAGCAGCGTAGGGAATAGTTTCACAGATACGCAGTATTTT.

V usage is TRBV2 and J usage is TRBJ1-6; TRBD1 aligns across 8 bases. With V trimmed by 8 bases and J by 6 bases, 6 bases remained unmatched. Germline V gene sequence: CDR1 SNHLY, CDR2 FYNNEI. CDR3 length: 14 residues. The CDR3 reads CASSDDRGNSPLHF. The CDR3 DNA sequence: TGTGCCAGCTCTGACGACAGGGGTAATTCACCCCTCCACTTT.

The chain employs TRBV7-9 and TRBJ2-7; the D gene is possibly TRBD1 (6 bases). There are 16 residues in the CDR3. Germline V gene sequence: CDR1 SEHNR, CDR2 FQNEAQ (reference sequence). Trimming shortened V by 2 bases and J by 0 bases, and 14 bases separated the two germline ends. The CDR3 loop is CASSLFITGSSYEQYF. CDR3 in DNA: TGTGCCAGCAGCTTATTTATCACAGGGAGCTCCTACGAGCAGTACTTC.

The chain is built from TRBV5-8 and TRBJ1-5; D unresolved. The CDR3 is 15 amino acids. The V gene lost 4 bases and the J gene lost 0 bases, with 11 bases spanning the gap. CDR1 and CDR2 (germline): SGHTS, YDEGEE. The CDR3 spells CASSGLPNSNQPQHF. CDR3 nucleotide sequence: TGTGCCAGCAGCGGGTTGCCGAATAGCAATCAGCCCCAGCATTTT.

A few counts support this clone. The chain employs TRBV30 and TRBJ1-2; 7 bases line up with TRBD1. The CDR3 extends over 12 amino acids. The V gene end was trimmed by 1 base and the J gene end by 12 bases; junction bases not matched to a gene: 8. Germline CDR1 is GTSNPN and CDR2 is SVGIG (reference sequence). The CDR3 DNA sequence: TGTGCCTGGAGTGCCCAGGGACAGTATAACACCTTC. It codes for CAWSAQGQYNTF.

The chain uses TRBV7-8 and TRBJ2-7, with D uncertain. V was trimmed by 1 base and J by 4 bases, leaving 11 bases between them. Germline assignment: CDR1 SGHVS and CDR2 FQNEAQ. The CDR3 has 14 amino acids. The CDR3 is CASSLELGIYEQYF. In DNA form, the CDR3 reads TGTGCCAGCAGCTTAGAATTGGGGATTTACGAGCAGTACTTC.

In its sample, this clone was seen a few times. The rearrangement joins TRBV6-5 to TRBJ1-3, with D perhaps TRBD1 (6 bases). Germline V lookup: CDR1 MNHEY, CDR2 SVGAGI. V was clipped by 0 bases and J by 0 bases, with 9 bases between them. CDR3 length: 16 residues. CDR3 residues: CASSYSQGRSGNTIYF. CDR3 coding DNA: TGTGCCAGCAGTTACTCACAGGGACGCTCTGGAAACACCATATATTTT.

The gene calls are TRBV6-1 and TRBJ2-7; D might be TRBD2 (5 bases). Germline V lookup: CDR1 MNHNS, CDR2 SASEGT. Trimming took 4 bases from V and 2 from J, leaving 12 bases between them. This CDR3 is built from 14 residues. The CDR3 protein is CASSGRAGPYEQYF. CDR3 nucleotides: TGTGCCAGCAGTGGACGGGCGGGCCCCTACGAGCAGTACTTC.

J is TRBJ2-2 and V is TRBV11-2; D is undetermined. This CDR3 comprises 13 residues. With 2 bases removed from V and 6 bases from J, the gap between germline ends came to 7 bases. Looked up from germline, CDR1 is SGHAT and CDR2 is FQNNGV. The CDR3 bases are TGTGCCAGCAGCTTAAGCAGGCCCGGGGAGCTGTTTTTT. The encoded protein is CASSLSRPGELFF.

Comments on this clone: One end of the junction is discordant with germline, which a read error may explain. V and J are TRBV6-1 and TRBJ2-4; the D gene is possibly TRBD2 (6 bases). CDR3 length equals 15 residues. Germline CDR1 and CDR2: MNHNS and SASEGT. The CDR3 sequence: CASREGGGPKNIQYF. The CDR3 coding sequence is TGTGCCAGCAGGGAAGGCGGAGGGCCCAAAAACATTCAGTACTTC.

This clone was picked up one time. This chain links TRBV25-1 with TRBJ1-3; weak D call: TRBD1 (5 bases). Trimming removed 5 bases at V and 2 bases at J, with 13 bases between. This CDR3 is 15 amino acids long. Germline V CDR1 and CDR2: MGHDK, SYGVNS. CDR3 protein: CASSTGRGAGNTIYF. CDR3 nucleotide sequence: TGTGCCAGCAGTACCGGACGAGGGGCTGGAAACACCATATATTTT.

The gene calls are TRBV7-2 and TRBJ2-5; 9 bases line up with TRBD2. Losses at the gene ends were 3 bases for V and 5 bases for J; bases not matched to a gene: 4. Looked up from germline, CDR1 is SGHTA and CDR2 is FQGNSA. CDR3 size: 14 residues. CDR3 sequence: CASSFTAGGETQYF. CDR3 nucleotides: TGTGCCAGCAGCTTTACGGCGGGAGGGGAGACCCAGTACTTC. Combining the CDR3 with reference TRBV7-2 and TRBJ2-5 gives the whole variable domain GAGVSQSPSNKVTEKGKDVELRCDPISGHTALYWYRQSLGQGLEFLIYFQGNSAPDKSGLPSDRFSAERTGGSVSTLTIQRTQQEDSAVYLCASSFTAGGETQYFGPGTRLLVL.

V gene TRBV6-5 combines with J gene TRBJ2-1, with TRBD2 matching over 7 bases. Per germline, CDR1 MNHEY and CDR2 SVGAGI. The CDR3 contains 16 residues. With 0 bases clipped from V and 3 bases from J, the junction kept 5 bases outside the gene matches. CDR3 DNA sequence: TGTGCCAGCAGTTACTCAACGGGGGACTACTACAATGAGCAGTTCTTC. The encoded protein is CASSYSTGDYYNEQFF.

The rearrangement links TRBV6-1 to TRBJ1-2; TRBD1 agrees at 9 bases. V shed 7 bases and J 6 bases; nucleotides not matched to a gene: 12. This CDR3 is built from 15 residues. Per germline, CDR1 MNHNS and CDR2 SASEGT. This chain's CDR3 is CASIKPGQGKNGYTF. CDR3 nucleotide sequence: TGTGCCAGCATTAAACCGGGACAGGGTAAGAATGGCTACACCTTC.

The rearrangement joins TRBV7-2 to TRBJ2-7; 9 bases agree with TRBD2. Germline values: CDR1 SGHTA, CDR2 FQGNSA. This CDR3 comprises 15 residues. Trimming removed 4 bases from V and 0 bases from J; junction bases left unmatched: 4. The CDR3 here is CASSWSRGGSYEQYF. The CDR3 DNA reads TGTGCCAGCAGCTGGTCGCGGGGGGGCTCCTACGAGCAGTACTTC.

The V gene is TRBV11-2, the J gene TRBJ2-7; 12 bases line up with TRBD2. The germline V gene has CDR1 SGHAT and CDR2 FQNNGV. The CDR3 has 15 amino acids. The V gene end was trimmed by 1 base and the J gene end by 5 bases; junction bases not matched to a gene: 3. CDR3 bases: TGTGCCAGCAGCTTAGGCCTAGCGGGAGGGCACGAGCAGTACTTC. Translated, it gives CASSLGLAGGHEQYF.

This clone came up once. The chain is built from TRBV2 and TRBJ2-5; TRBD2 matches at 14 bases. Looked up from germline, CDR1 is SNHLY and CDR2 is FYNNEI. The CDR3 covers 17 residues. Losses at the gene ends were 0 bases for V and 5 bases for J; bases not matched to a gene: 5. The CDR3: CASSEATSGGVLETQYF. The CDR3 coding sequence is TGTGCCAGCAGTGAAGCGACTAGCGGGGGGGTTCTCGAGACCCAGTACTTC.

This chain joins TRBV11-2 and TRBJ2-3, with a possible D match to TRBD2 (6 bases). The CDR3 has 15 amino acids. Germline CDR1 is SGHAT and CDR2 is FQNNGV. Trimming left V 5 bases short and J 3 bases short, with 15 bases between. CDR3 protein: CASSVTGTRTDTQYF. DNA of the CDR3: TGTGCCAGCAGCGTAACCGGGACTCGAACAGATACGCAGTATTTT. Variable domain in full (rest from reference TRBV11-2 and TRBJ2-3): EAGVAQSPRYKIIEKRQSVAFWCNPISGHATLYWYQQILGQGPKLLIQFQNNGVVDDSQLPKDRFSAERLKGVDSTLKIQPAKLEDSAVYLCASSVTGTRTDTQYFGPGTRLTVL.

This clone was counted once. The chain combines TRBV18 with TRBJ1-4; 7 nucleotides agree with TRBD1. Germline V gene data show CDR1 as KGHSH and CDR2 as LQKENI. The CDR3 consists of 14 residues. Germline trimming cut 6 bases from V and 7 bases from J; bases unmatched to any gene: 8. CDR3 sequence (DNA): TGTGCCAGCTCCCCTGACAGGGAAGGTGAAAAACTGTTTTTT. Translation: CASSPDREGEKLFF.